What follows describes a single TCR beta chain. This entry belongs to a study of blood T cell repertoires in COVID-19. Overall study: Spain, Italy and the United States supplied samples that represented acute and convalescent COVID-19. T cells, B-cell-depleted T cells, or PBMCs provided the cDNA or gDNA that served as material.

In the study's own analysis: Reference gene primer amplification gave nucleated cell count estimates. Profiled with immunoSEQ multiplex PCR; TCRdb holds only in-frame clones, not every one. The V and J calls and clone size are taken from that table; D and trimming were inferred from the DNA. Of some 320,000 clones in the sample, about nine tenths were seen once. The V gene's germline CDR1 is SNHLY and CDR2 FYNNEI. This CDR3 comprises 15 residues. After removal of 5 bases from V and 1 base from J, the junction contained 5 bases not matched to a gene. Specimen: peripheral blood. J is TRBJ1-1 and V is TRBV2; 9 nucleotides agree with TRBD1. The clonotype was recovered from a woman in her 30s who had recovered from COVID-19. The CDR3 loop reads CASSLDRGENTEAFF. The CDR3 DNA reads as TGTGCCAGCAGTTTAGACAGGGGGGAGAACACTGAAGCTTTCTTT.